What follows is one T cell receptor (beta chain) and its context. In the original processing: Using reference gene primer amplification, nucleated cell counts were estimated. Clones were read by immunoSEQ multiplex PCR, and TCRdb kept only the in-frame ones, dropping some. V, J and clone size were drawn from that table, and D and trimming were deduced from the DNA. The sample includes around 100,000 clones, roughly 88% seen only once; the top ten take 7.5% to 9.5%. The data stem from a study of blood T cell repertoires in COVID-19. Overall study context: COVID-19 samples collected from the United States, Italy and Spain covered acute and convalescent phases. The cDNA or gDNA used as material had been derived from T cells, B-cell-depleted T cells, or PBMCs.

Sequenced sample: peripheral blood. This sequence originates from a woman in her 70s who had recovered from COVID-19.

The chain's CDR3 is CASNTGTYHEQYF. The CDR3 bases are TGTGCCAGCAATACAGGGACATATCACGAGCAGTACTTC. This chain links TRBV28 with TRBJ2-7; possibly TRBD1 for D (6 bases). V was trimmed by 7 bases and J by 5 bases, leaving 15 bases between them. The V gene's germline CDR1 is MDHEN and CDR2 SYDVKM. The CDR3 spans 13 residues.